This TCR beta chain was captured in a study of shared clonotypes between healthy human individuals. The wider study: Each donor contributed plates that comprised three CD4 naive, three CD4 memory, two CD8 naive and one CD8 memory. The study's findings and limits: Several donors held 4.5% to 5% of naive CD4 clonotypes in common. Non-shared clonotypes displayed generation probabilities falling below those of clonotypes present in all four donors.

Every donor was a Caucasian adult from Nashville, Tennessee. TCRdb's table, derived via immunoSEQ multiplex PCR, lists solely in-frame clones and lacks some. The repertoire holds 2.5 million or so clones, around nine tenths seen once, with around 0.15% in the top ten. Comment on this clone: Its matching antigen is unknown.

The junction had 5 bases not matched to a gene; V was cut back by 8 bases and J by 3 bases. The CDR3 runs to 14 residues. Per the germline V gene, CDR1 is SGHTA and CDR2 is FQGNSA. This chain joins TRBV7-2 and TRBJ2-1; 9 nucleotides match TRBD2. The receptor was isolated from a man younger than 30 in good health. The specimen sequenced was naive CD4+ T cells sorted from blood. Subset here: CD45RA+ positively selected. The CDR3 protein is CASLLSGGYNEQFF. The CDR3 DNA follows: TGTGCCAGCTTACTTAGCGGGGGCTACAATGAGCAGTTCTTC.